The 12 T cell receptor beta chains below come from one sample, sequenced in a study of T cells in Graves' hyperthyroidism and ophthalmopathy. TCR beta CDR3 regions were amplified from RNA. The study used the HTBI primer set for a first-round RT-PCR of the TCR CDR3. MiXCR was run by TCRdb on the multiplex PCR reads, yielding one entry per CDR3 protein. This table holds under 450,000 distinct CDR3 sequences, approximately 15% found once. Material for sequencing was blood. Receptors were obtained from a woman between 18 and 30 years old with Graves' hyperthyroidism.

The sample holds a few counts of this clonotype. The chain has TRBV7-3 and TRBJ2-3; TRBD2 aligns across 12 bases. This CDR3 region has 15 residues. Germline CDR1 reads SGHTA; CDR2 reads FQGTGA. J gave up 4 bases and V 5 bases, and 4 bases lay outside the gene matches. CDR3 sequence (DNA): TGTGCCAGCAGCCAGACTAGCGGGAGATCAGATACGCAGTATTTT. It is translated as CASSQTSGRSDTQYF. Using reference TRBV7-3 and TRBJ2-3 for the parts outside the CDR3, the full variable domain is GAGVSQTPSNKVTEKGKYVELRCDPISGHTALYWYRQSLGQGPEFLIYFQGTGAADDSGLPNDRFFAVRPEGSVSTLKIQRTERGDSAVYLCASSQTSGRSDTQYFGPGTRLTVL.

The table lists this clonotype with many counts. The V call is TRBV12-5, the J call TRBJ2-3; no definite D call. CDR1 and CDR2 from the germline V gene are LGHNT and FRNRAP. This CDR3 comprises 11 residues. The ends were cut back, 4 bases at V and 6 bases at J, with 5 bases in the middle. The DNA for the CDR3 is TGTGCTAGTGGTTCAGGCGATACGCAGTATTTT. This encodes CASGSGDTQYF.

This clonotype has at least ten counts. The rearrangement links TRBV20-1 to TRBJ2-3; D uncertain. The ends were cut back, 7 bases at V and 5 bases at J, with 10 bases in the middle. This CDR3 is 11 amino acids long. Germline V gene sequence: CDR1 DFQATT, CDR2 SNEGSKA (reference sequence). Here the CDR3 reads CSGAAEDTQYF. Written as DNA, the CDR3 is TGCAGTGGGGCGGCAGAAGATACGCAGTATTTT.

This clonotype was observed many times. The gene calls are TRBV5-1 and TRBJ2-5; 7 bases are shared with TRBD1. The CDR3 has 16 amino acids. Germline V gene sequence: CDR1 SGHRS, CDR2 YFSETQ. J was trimmed by 0 bases and V by 3 bases; bases with no gene match: 8. CDR3 in DNA: TGCGCCAGCAGCTCCTGGACAGGAACGTACCAAGAGACCCAGTACTTC. Protein product: CASSSWTGTYQETQYF.

This clonotype was counted many times. The chain couples TRBV10-3 to TRBJ2-1, with D possibly being TRBD2 (5 bases). CDR1 ENHRY and CDR2 SYGVKD come from the germline V gene. Trimming pared 6 bases from V and 5 bases from J, leaving 17 bases between. CDR3 length: 15 residues. Here the CDR3 DNA reads TGTGCCATCAGCGACTTAGCGTATCCCCACAATGAGCAGTTCTTC. Amino acids: CAISDLAYPHNEQFF.

This clonotype was observed at least ten times. The junction differs from germline at one of its ends, possibly a read error. The chain uses TRBV2 and TRBJ2-1; 8 bases map to TRBD2. Germline lookup yields CDR1 SNHLY and CDR2 FYNNEI. The CDR3 runs to 19 residues. This CDR3 reads CASREGLAPTMLDGNEQFF. CDR3 bases: TGTGCCAGCAGGGAAGGACTAGCCCCAACGATGCTTGATGGCAATGAGCAGTTCTTC.

The table lists this clonotype with many counts. The chain employs TRBV30 and TRBJ1-1, with TRBD1 matching over 8 bases. Germline values: CDR1 GTSNPN, CDR2 SVGIG (reference sequence). V shed 0 bases and J 5 bases; nucleotides not matched to a gene: 2. This CDR3 has 13 amino acids. As DNA, the CDR3 is TGTGCCTGGAGTGTACACAGGGGGACTGAAGCTTTCTTT. Protein product: CAWSVHRGTEAFF.

Many counts were recorded for this clonotype. J is TRBJ2-3 and V is TRBV7-2; a weak D match, TRBD2 (6 bases). Germline V CDR1 and CDR2: SGHTA, FQGNSA. V lost 4 bases, J lost 4 bases, and 24 bases lay in between. CDR3 length: 18 residues. The chain's CDR3 is CASSSPQRARDWADTQYF. DNA for the CDR3: TGTGCCAGCAGCTCACCCCAACGGGCGCGGGATTGGGCAGATACGCAGTATTTT. The full variable domain, rest sourced from reference TRBV7-2 and TRBJ2-3, is GAGVSQSPSNKVTEKGKDVELRCDPISGHTALYWYRQSLGQGLEFLIYFQGNSAPDKSGLPSDRFSAERTGGSVSTLTIQRTQQEDSAVYLCASSSPQRARDWADTQYFGPGTRLTVL.

This chain links TRBV2 with TRBJ1-5, with 8 bases lining up with TRBD1. Germline V lookup: CDR1 SNHLY, CDR2 FYNNEI. The CDR3 consists of 13 residues. The V and J ends lost 6 bases and 9 bases, in that order; junction bases with no gene match: 7. CDR3 in amino acids: CASRGTGPGPQHF. The CDR3 DNA is TGTGCCAGCAGGGGGACAGGCCCAGGGCCCCAGCATTTT.

As to this clonotype: This could be a read error, since a much larger clone is one nucleotide away. The chain couples TRBV24-1 to TRBJ2-4, with TRBD1 identical over 8 bases. CDR1 and CDR2 from the germline V gene are KGHDR and SFDVKD. The CDR3 is made up of 16 amino acids. With 12 bases clipped from V and 2 bases from J, the junction kept 14 bases outside the gene matches. The CDR3 is CAASDSRGQTKNIQYF. The CDR3 DNA sequence: TGTGCCGCCTCCGACAGCAGGGGGCAGACCAAAAACATTCAGTACTTC.

There are many counts of this clonotype. V is TRBV30 and J is TRBJ1-6, with unresolved D. V dropped 5 bases and J dropped 8 bases, with 13 bases sitting between them. CDR3 length equals 13 residues. CDR1 is GTSNPN and CDR2 is SVGIG in the germline V gene (reference sequence). The CDR3 DNA sequence: TGTGCCTGGTCTCCCGGATCCTATTCACCCCTCCACTTT. Translating it yields CAWSPGSYSPLHF. The full variable domain, in which reference TRBV30 and TRBJ1-6 provide the parts outside the CDR3, is SQTIHQWPATLVQPVGSPLSLECTVEGTSNPNLYWYRQAAGRGLQLLFYSVGIGQISSEVPQNLSASRPQDRQFILSSKKLLLSDSGFYLCAWSPGSYSPLHFGNGTRLTVT.

The V call is TRBV28, the J call TRBJ2-7, with D perhaps TRBD1 (6 bases). V lost 4 bases, J lost 2 bases, and 15 bases lay in between. The CDR3 is 15 residues long. Germline V gene data show CDR1 as MDHEN and CDR2 as SYDVKM. CDR3 in DNA: TGTGCCAGCAGTTCTCCTCTGGACAGCACCTACGAGCAGTACTTC. Its translation is CASSSPLDSTYEQYF.